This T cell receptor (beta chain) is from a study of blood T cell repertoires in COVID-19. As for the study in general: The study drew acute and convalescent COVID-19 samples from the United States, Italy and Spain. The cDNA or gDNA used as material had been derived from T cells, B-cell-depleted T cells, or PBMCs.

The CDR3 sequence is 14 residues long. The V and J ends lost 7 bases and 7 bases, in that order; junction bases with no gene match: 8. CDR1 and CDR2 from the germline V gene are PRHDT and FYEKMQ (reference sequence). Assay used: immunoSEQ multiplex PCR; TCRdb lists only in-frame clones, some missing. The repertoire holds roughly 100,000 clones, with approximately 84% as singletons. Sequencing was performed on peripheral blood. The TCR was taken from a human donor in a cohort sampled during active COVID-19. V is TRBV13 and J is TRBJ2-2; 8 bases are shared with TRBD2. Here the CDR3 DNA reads TGTGCCAGCAAAAGCGGGGGCCAAAGCGGGGAGCTGTTTTTT. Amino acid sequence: CASKSGGQSGELFF.